The 15 T cell receptor beta chains reported below all come from one sample, sequenced in a study of blood T cell repertoires in COVID-19. TCRdb's table, derived via immunoSEQ multiplex PCR, lists solely in-frame clones and lacks some. Found here are about 180,000 clones, about nine tenths of them singletons; the top ten hold 4% to 5%. The source material was peripheral blood. The source is a woman younger than 45 with acute or convalescent COVID-19.

In its sample, this clone was seen once. This chain joins TRBV28 and TRBJ2-4; 14 bases line up with TRBD2. The CDR3 spans 15 residues. V lost 6 bases to trimming and J lost 8 bases; unmatched junction nucleotides: 6. From germline, CDR1 is MDHEN and CDR2 SYDVKM. CDR3 protein: CASRMTTSGRDIQYF. In DNA form, the CDR3 reads TGTGCCAGCAGAATGACGACTAGCGGGAGGGACATTCAGTACTTC. The full variable domain, rest sourced from reference TRBV28 and TRBJ2-4, is DVKVTQSSRYLVKRTGEKVFLECVQDMDHENMFWYRQDPGLGLRLIYFSYDVKMKEKGDIPEGYSVSREKKERFSLILESASTNQTSMYLCASRMTTSGRDIQYFGAGTRLSVL.

The J gene is TRBJ2-3, the V gene TRBV11-3; TRBD2 matches 8 bases. V lost 6 bases and J lost 6; bases outside the gene matches: 11. Germline CDR1 reads SGHNT; CDR2 reads YENEEA. This CDR3 is built from 15 residues. CDR3 sequence reads: CASSSSGLGVDTQYF. For the CDR3, the DNA is TGTGCCAGCAGTTCATCGGGACTAGGAGTGGATACGCAGTATTTT.

This clone was counted a single time. The chain has TRBV9 and TRBJ2-1; 9 nucleotides line up with TRBD2. The germline V gene has CDR1 SGDLS and CDR2 YYNGEE. This CDR3 spans 16 amino acids. Germline trimming cut 0 bases from V and 9 bases from J; bases unmatched to any gene: 10. The CDR3 spells CASSVAYAAGGGEQFF. In DNA form, the CDR3 reads TGTGCCAGCAGCGTAGCTTACGCAGCGGGAGGTGGTGAGCAGTTCTTC. The full variable domain, completed using reference TRBV9 and TRBJ2-1, is DSGVTQTPKHLITATGQRVTLRCSPRSGDLSVYWYQQSLDQGLQFLIQYYNGEERAKGNILERFSAQQFPDLHSELNLSSLELGDSALYFCASSVAYAAGGGEQFFGPGTRLTVL.

This clone has a single count. This sequence joins TRBV28 and TRBJ1-5, with 10 bases matching TRBD1. This CDR3 is built from 16 residues. J lost 0 bases, V lost 8 bases, and 7 bases had no gene match. The germline V gene encodes CDR1 MDHEN and CDR2 SYDVKM. The CDR3 sequence: CASSDRGQSSNQPQHF. The CDR3 DNA reads TGTGCCAGCTCCGACAGGGGGCAAAGTAGCAATCAGCCCCAGCATTTT.

The chain links TRBV24-1 to TRBJ2-6; 7 positions agree with TRBD2. The trim removed 5 bases at V and 0 bases at J, leaving 9 bases unmatched. CDR1 and CDR2 (germline): KGHDR, SFDVKD. The CDR3 totals 18 residues. In DNA, the CDR3 is TGTGCCACCAGTGTATTTGGGGCGGGGGACTCTGGGGCCAACGTCCTGACTTTC. Translation gives CATSVFGAGDSGANVLTF.

This chain joins TRBV10-1 and TRBJ1-1; D gene unclear. This CDR3 spans 13 amino acids. Germline loops: CDR1 WNHNN, CDR2 SYGVQD (reference sequence). The V end was cut by 8 bases, the J end by 1 base, with 11 bases between. The CDR3, as DNA: TGCGCCAGCGCATGGGCGCCGAACACTGAAGCTTTCTTT. It specifies CASAWAPNTEAFF.

V usage is TRBV28 and J usage is TRBJ2-7; 8 bases agree with TRBD2. The V gene's germline CDR1 is MDHEN and CDR2 SYDVKM. The CDR3 totals 14 residues. V lost 4 bases, J lost 3 bases, and 5 bases stayed unmatched. CDR3 residues: CASSSYGTSYEQYF. In DNA, the CDR3 is TGTGCCAGCAGTTCCTACGGGACTAGCTACGAGCAGTACTTC.

V is TRBV3-1 (or the pseudogene TRBV3-2) and J is TRBJ1-1, with D perhaps TRBD1 (6 bases). Germline loops: CDR1 LGHDT, CDR2 YNNKEL (reference sequence). CDR3 length equals 14 residues. V lost 4 bases to trimming and J lost 2 bases, with 11 bases between them. Here the CDR3 reads CASSPRTENTEAFF. The CDR3 DNA follows: TGTGCCAGCAGCCCCCGGACAGAAAACACTGAAGCTTTCTTT.

The chain joins TRBV10-1 to TRBJ2-7, with D tentatively TRBD1 (6 bases). CDR1 and CDR2 (germline): WNHNN, SYGVQD (reference sequence). V dropped 8 bases and J dropped 4 bases, with 9 bases sitting between them. CDR3 length: 11 amino acids. The CDR3 protein is CASGTNYEQYF. In DNA form, the CDR3 reads TGCGCCAGCGGGACAAATTACGAGCAGTACTTC.

As for this clone: A junction end diverges from the germline sequence, so it may reflect a read error. V usage is TRBV7-7 and J usage is TRBJ2-6; D unclear. Germline CDR1 reads SSHAT; CDR2 reads FNYEAQ (reference sequence). The length of the CDR3 is 15 residues. The CDR3 region has the DNA TGTGCTAGCAGCCCAGGAATCTCTGGGGCCAACGTCCTGACTTTC. Translated: CASSPGISGANVLTF. The complete variable domain, with remaining parts taken from reference TRBV7-7 and TRBJ2-6, reads GAGVSQSPRYKVTKRGQDVTLRCDPISSHATLYWYQQALGQGPEFLTYFNYEAQPDKSGLPSDRFSAERPEGSISTLTIQRTEQRDSAMYRCASSPGISGANVLTFGAGSRLTVL.

The genes are TRBV12-3 or TRBV12-4 and TRBJ1-3; D call uncertain. The CDR3 spans 13 residues. V lost 3 bases to trimming and J lost 3 bases, with 6 bases between them. The CDR3 loop is CASSFGGGNTIYF. CDR3 nucleotide sequence: TGTGCCAGCAGTTTCGGCGGTGGAAACACCATATATTTT.

The chain couples TRBV6-5 to TRBJ2-1; 7 nucleotides line up with TRBD2. V lost 4 bases, J lost 6 bases, and 6 bases stayed unmatched. Looked up from germline, CDR1 is MNHEY and CDR2 is SVGAGI. This CDR3 has 14 residues. DNA for the CDR3: TGTGCCAGCAGTTCCGTTAGCGGGTTCAATGAGCAGTTCTTC. It yields the protein CASSSVSGFNEQFF.

The CDR3 nucleotides are TGTGCCAACACCAGGGGGAAAGAGACCCAGTACTTC. This sequence encodes CANTRGKETQYF. This chain uses TRBV2 with TRBJ2-5, with TRBD1 identical over 7 bases. Germline-derived CDR1 and CDR2 are SNHLY and FYNNEI. The V gene end was trimmed by 10 bases and the J gene end by 3 bases; junction bases not matched to a gene: 5. The CDR3 runs 12 residues.

This chain links TRBV5-1 with TRBJ2-1; the match to TRBD2 covers 8 bases. CDR1 is SGHRS and CDR2 is YFSETQ in the germline V gene. This CDR3 region has 15 residues. Trimming took 3 bases from V and 4 from J; bases not matched to a gene: 6. In DNA, the CDR3 is TGCGCCAGCAGCTCGAGCGGGAGCCCTTACAATGAGCAGTTCTTC. Protein product: CASSSSGSPYNEQFF.

The J gene is TRBJ1-4, the V gene TRBV28; D uncertain. V lost 7 bases and J lost 3, with 15 bases in between. The germline V gene has CDR1 MDHEN and CDR2 SYDVKM. The CDR3 is made up of 15 amino acids. The CDR3 region is CASTATNYPNEKLFF. The CDR3 DNA follows: TGTGCCAGCACGGCCACCAACTATCCTAATGAAAAACTGTTTTTT.